This TCR beta chain comes out of a study of CD8 T cells in Susac syndrome. A remark on this clonotype: The antigen is not known.

Study observations and caveats: The relatively small number of individuals in the TCR sequencing and HLA analysis was acknowledged by the study.

The V gene's germline CDR1 is SGHTA and CDR2 FQGNSA. This CDR3 comprises 14 residues. Trimming took off 1 base at V and 8 bases at J, with 12 bases between the two ends. CD8+ and CD4+ T cells circulating in blood were sequenced for TCR beta. Reverse transcription of roughly 0.5 to 1 ug RNA was performed with random hexamers. Across 54 Vbeta and 13 Jbeta, immunoSEQ multiplex PCR amplified TCR beta CDR3. A single record per CDR3 protein comes from TCRdb applying MiXCR to the immunoSEQ multiplex PCR reads. The repertoire holds around 200,000 distinct CDR3 sequences, with 95% as singletons. The sequencing sample was made of CD4+ T cells from PBMCs. This chain links TRBV7-2 with TRBJ2-1; no clear D. This sequence originates from a human donor with multiple sclerosis. CDR3 nucleotide sequence: TGTGCCAGCAGCTTAGGACTCATCTTCCATGAGCAGTTCTTC. Translation: CASSLGLIFHEQFF.